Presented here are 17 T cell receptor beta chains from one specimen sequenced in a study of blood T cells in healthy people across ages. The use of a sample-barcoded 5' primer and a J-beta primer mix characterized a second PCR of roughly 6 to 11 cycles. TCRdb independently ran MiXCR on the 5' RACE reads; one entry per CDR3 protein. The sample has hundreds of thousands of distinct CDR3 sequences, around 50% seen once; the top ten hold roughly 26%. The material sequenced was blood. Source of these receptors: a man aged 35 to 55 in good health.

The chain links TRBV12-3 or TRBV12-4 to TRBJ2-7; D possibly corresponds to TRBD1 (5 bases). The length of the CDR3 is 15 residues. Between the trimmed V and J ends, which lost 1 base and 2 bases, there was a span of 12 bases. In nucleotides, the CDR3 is TGTGCCAGCAGTTTAGAGGCCAGGGCGACCTACGAGCAGTACTTC. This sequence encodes CASSLEARATYEQYF.

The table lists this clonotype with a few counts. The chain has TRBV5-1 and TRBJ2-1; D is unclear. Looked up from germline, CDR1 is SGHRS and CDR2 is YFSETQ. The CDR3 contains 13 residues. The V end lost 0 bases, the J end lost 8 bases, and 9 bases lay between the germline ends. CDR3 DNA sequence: TGCGCCAGCAGCTTGGCCGTTTGGTATGAGCAGTTCTTC. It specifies CASSLAVWYEQFF.

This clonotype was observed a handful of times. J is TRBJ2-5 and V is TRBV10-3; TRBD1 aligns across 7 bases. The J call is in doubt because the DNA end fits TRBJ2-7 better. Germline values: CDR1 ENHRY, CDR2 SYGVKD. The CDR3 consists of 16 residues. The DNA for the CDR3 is TGTGCCATCAGTGTCGGAACAAGGACAGGAGGCTACGAGCAGTACTTC. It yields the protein CAISVGTRTGGYEQYF.

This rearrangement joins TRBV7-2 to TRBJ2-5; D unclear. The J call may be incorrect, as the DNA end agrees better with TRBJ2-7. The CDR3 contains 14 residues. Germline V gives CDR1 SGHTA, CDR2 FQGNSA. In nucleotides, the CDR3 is TGTGCCAGCAGCTCGCGGCGCGAAGGGCACGAGCAGTACTTC. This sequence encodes CASSSRREGHEQYF.

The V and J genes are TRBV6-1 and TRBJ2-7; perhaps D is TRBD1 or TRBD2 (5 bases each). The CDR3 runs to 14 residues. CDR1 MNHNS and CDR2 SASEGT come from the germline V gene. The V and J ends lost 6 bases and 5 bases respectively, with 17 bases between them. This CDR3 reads CASSPLRDRNEQYF. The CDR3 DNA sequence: TGTGCCAGCAGCCCCTTACGGGACCGGAACGAGCAGTACTTC.

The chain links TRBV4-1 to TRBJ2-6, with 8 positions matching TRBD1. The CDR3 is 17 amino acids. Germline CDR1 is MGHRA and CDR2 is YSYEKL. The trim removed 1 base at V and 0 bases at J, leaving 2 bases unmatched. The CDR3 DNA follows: TGCGCCAGCAGCCAAGGGGACAGGCGCTCTGGGGCCAACGTCCTGACTTTC. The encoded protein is CASSQGDRRSGANVLTF.

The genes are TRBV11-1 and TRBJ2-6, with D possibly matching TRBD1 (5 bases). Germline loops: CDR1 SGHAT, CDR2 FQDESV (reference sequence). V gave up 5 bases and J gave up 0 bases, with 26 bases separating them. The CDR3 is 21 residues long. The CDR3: CASSPEIYLDRISSGANVLTF. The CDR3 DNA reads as TGTGCCAGCAGCCCGGAGATTTATCTAGACAGAATCAGCTCTGGGGCCAACGTCCTGACTTTC.

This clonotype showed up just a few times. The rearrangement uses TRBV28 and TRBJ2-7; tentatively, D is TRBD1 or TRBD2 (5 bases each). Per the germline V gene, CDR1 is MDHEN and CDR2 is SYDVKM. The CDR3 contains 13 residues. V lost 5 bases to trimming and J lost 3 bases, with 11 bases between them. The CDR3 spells CASSHGAHYEQYF. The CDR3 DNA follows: TGTGCCAGCAGTCACGGGGCCCACTACGAGCAGTACTTC. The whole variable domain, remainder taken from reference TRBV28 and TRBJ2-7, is DVKVTQSSRYLVKRTGEKVFLECVQDMDHENMFWYRQDPGLGLRLIYFSYDVKMKEKGDIPEGYSVSREKKERFSLILESASTNQTSMYLCASSHGAHYEQYFGPGTRLTVT.

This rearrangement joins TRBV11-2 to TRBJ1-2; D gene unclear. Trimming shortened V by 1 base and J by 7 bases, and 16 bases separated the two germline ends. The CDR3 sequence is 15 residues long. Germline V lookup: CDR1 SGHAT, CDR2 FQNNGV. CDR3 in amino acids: CASSLGSVGHSGYTF. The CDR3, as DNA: TGTGCCAGCAGCTTAGGTTCCGTCGGGCACTCTGGCTACACCTTC.

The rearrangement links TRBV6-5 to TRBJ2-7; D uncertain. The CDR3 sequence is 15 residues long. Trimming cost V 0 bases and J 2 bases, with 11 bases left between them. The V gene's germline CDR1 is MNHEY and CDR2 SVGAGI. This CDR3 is CASSYSPVGPYEQYF. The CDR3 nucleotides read TGTGCCAGCAGTTACTCCCCGGTCGGGCCCTACGAGCAGTACTTC.

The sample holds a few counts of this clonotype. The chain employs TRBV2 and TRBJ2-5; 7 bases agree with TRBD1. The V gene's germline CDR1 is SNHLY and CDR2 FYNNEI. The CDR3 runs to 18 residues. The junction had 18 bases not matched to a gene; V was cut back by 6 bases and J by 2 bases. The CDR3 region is CASRPIAYGTAPQETQYF. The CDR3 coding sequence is TGTGCCAGCAGACCGATCGCGTACGGGACAGCACCTCAAGAGACCCAGTACTTC.

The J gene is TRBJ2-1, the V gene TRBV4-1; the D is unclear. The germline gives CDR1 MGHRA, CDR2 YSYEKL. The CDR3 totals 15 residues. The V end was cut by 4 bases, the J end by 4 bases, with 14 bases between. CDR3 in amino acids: CASSPRPHPYNEQFF. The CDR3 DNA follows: TGCGCCAGCAGCCCACGCCCGCATCCTTACAATGAGCAGTTCTTC.

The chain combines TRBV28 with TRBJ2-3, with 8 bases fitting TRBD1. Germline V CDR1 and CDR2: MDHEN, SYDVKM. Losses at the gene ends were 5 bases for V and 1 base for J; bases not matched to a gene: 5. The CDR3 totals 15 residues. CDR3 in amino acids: CASSHGTGRTDTQYF. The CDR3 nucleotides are TGTGCCAGCAGTCACGGGACAGGACGCACAGATACGCAGTATTTT. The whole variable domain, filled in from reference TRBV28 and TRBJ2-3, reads DVKVTQSSRYLVKRTGEKVFLECVQDMDHENMFWYRQDPGLGLRLIYFSYDVKMKEKGDIPEGYSVSREKKERFSLILESASTNQTSMYLCASSHGTGRTDTQYFGPGTRLTVL.

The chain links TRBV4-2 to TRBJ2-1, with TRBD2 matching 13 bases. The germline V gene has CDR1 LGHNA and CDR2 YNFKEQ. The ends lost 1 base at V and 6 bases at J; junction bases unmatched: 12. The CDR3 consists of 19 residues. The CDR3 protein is CASSQGVTSGRPLGNEQFF. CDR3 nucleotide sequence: TGTGCCAGCAGCCAAGGCGTGACTAGCGGGAGGCCCCTCGGCAATGAGCAGTTCTTC.

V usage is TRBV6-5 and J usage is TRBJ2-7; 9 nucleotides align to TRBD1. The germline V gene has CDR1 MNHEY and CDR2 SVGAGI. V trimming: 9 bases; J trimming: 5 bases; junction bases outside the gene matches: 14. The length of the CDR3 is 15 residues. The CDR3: CASFPNRDRVHEQYF. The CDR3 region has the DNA TGTGCCAGTTTCCCAAACCGGGACAGGGTACACGAGCAGTACTTC.

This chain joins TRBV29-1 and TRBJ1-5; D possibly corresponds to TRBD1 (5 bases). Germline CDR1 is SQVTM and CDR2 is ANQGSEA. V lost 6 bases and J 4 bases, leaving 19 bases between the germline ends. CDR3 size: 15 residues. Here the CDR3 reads CSVAHTGGENQPQHF. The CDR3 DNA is TGCAGCGTGGCGCACACAGGAGGGGAAAATCAGCCCCAGCATTTT.

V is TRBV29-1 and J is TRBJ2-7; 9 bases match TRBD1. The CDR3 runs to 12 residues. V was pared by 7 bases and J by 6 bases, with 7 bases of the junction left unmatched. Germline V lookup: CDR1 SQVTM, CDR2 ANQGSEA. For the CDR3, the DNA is TGCAGCGGAGGGACAGGGCGGGCCGAGCAGTACTTC. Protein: CSGGTGRAEQYF.